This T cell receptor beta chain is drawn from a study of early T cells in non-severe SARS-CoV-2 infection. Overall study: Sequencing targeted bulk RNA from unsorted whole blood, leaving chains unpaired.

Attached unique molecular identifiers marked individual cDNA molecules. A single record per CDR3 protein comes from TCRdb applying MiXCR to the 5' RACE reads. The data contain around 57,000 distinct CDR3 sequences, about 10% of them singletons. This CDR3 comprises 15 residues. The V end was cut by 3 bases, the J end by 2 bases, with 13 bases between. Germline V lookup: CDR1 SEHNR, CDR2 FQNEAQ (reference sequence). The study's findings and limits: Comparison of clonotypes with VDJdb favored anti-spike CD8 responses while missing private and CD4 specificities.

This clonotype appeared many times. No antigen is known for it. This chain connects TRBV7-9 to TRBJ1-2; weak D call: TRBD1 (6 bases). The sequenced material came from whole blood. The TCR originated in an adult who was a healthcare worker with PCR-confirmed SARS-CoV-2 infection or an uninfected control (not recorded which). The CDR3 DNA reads TGTGCCAGCAGCTTGGACACCACAGGGAACTATGGCTACACCTTC. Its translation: CASSLDTTGNYGYTF.